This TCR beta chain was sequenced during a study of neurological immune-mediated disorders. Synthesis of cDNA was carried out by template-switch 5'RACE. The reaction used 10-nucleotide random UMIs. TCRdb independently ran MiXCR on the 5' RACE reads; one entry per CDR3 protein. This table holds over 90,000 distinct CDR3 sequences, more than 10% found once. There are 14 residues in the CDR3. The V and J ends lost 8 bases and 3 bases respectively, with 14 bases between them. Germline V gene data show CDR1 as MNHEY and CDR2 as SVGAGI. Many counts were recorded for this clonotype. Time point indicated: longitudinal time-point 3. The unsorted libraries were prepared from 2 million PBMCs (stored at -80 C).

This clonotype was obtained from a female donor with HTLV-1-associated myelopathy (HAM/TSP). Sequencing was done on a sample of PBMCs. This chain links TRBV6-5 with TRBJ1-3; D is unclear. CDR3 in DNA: TGTGCCAGCCAGGACGGAGTAGGTGGAAACACCATATATTTT. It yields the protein CASQDGVGGNTIYF.